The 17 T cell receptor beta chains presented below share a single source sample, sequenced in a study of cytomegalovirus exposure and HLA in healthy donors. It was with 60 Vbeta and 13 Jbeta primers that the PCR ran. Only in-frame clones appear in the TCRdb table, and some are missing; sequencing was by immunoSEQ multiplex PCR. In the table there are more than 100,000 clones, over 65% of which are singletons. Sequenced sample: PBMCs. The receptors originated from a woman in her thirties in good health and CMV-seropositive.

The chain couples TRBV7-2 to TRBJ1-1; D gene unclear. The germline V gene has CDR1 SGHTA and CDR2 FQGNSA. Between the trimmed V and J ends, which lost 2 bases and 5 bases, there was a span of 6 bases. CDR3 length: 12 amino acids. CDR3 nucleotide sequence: TGTGCCAGCAGCTTATCCCGGACTGAAGCTTTCTTT. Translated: CASSLSRTEAFF.

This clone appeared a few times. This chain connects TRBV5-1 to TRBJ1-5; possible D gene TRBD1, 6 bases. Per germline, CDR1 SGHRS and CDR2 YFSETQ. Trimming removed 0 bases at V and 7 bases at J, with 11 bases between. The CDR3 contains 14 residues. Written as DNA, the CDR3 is TGCGCCAGCAGCTTGGAGGGGGGGTACCAGCCCCAGCATTTT. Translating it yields CASSLEGGYQPQHF. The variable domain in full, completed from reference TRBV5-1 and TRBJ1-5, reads KAGVTQTPRYLIKTRGQQVTLSCSPISGHRSVSWYQQTPGQGLQFLFEYFSETQRNKGNFPGRFSGRQFSNSRSEMNVSTLELGDSALYLCASSLEGGYQPQHFGDGTRLSIL.

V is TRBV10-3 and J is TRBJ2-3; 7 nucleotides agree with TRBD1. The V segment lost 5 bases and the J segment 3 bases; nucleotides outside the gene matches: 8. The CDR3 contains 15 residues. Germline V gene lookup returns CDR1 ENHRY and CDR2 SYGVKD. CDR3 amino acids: CAISSGQSTTDTQYF. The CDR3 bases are TGTGCCATCAGTTCGGGACAGAGTACTACAGATACGCAGTATTTT.

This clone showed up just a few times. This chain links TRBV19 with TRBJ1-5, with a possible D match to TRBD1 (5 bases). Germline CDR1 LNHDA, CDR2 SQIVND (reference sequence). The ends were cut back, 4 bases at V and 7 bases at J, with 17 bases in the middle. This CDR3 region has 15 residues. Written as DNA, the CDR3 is TGTGCCAGTAGTAATGCAGGGTTTGGCGGACAGCCCCAGCATTTT. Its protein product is CASSNAGFGGQPQHF.

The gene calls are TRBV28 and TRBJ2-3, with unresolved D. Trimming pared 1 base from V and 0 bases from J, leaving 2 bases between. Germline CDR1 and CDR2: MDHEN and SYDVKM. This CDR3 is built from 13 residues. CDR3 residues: CASSLSSTDTQYF. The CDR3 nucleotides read TGTGCCAGCAGTTTATCTAGCACAGATACGCAGTATTTT.

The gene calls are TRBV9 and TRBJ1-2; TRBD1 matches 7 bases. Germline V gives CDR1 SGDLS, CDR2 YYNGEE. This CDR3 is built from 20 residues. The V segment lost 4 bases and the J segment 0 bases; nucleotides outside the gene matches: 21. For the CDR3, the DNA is TGTGCCAGCAGCTCACGTCAGGGGATGGACAGGAGGAACGCTAACTATGGCTACACCTTC. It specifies CASSSRQGMDRRNANYGYTF.

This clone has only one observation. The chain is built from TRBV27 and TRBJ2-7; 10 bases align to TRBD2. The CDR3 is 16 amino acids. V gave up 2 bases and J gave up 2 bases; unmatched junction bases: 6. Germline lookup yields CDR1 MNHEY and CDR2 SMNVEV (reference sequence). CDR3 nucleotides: TGTGCCAGCAGTTTAAAGGCTAGCGGGGGTGCCTACGAGCAGTACTTC. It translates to CASSLKASGGAYEQYF.

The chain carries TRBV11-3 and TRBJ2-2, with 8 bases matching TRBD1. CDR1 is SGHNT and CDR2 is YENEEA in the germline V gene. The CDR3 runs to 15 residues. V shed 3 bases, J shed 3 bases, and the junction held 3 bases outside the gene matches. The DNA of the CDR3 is TGTGCCAGCAGCTTCGACAGGGGAGACACCGGGGAGCTGTTTTTT. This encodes CASSFDRGDTGELFF.

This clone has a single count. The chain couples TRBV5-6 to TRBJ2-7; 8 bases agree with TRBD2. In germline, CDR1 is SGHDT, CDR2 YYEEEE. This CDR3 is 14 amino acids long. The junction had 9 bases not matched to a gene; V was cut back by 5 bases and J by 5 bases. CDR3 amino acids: CASSPGGAQDEQYF. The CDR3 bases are TGTGCCAGCAGTCCCGGGGGGGCTCAAGACGAGCAGTACTTC.

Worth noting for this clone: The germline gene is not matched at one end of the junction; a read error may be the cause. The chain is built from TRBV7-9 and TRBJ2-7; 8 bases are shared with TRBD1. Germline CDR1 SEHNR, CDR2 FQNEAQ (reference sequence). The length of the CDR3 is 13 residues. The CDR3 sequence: CSSSLDRGSEQYF. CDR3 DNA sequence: TGTTCCAGCAGCTTAGACAGGGGTAGCGAGCAGTACTTC.

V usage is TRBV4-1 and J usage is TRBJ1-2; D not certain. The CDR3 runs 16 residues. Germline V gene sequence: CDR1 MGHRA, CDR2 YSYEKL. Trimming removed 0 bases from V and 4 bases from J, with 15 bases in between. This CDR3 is CASSQEVQNPPYGYTF. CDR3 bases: TGCGCCAGCAGCCAAGAGGTGCAGAACCCCCCCTATGGCTACACCTTC.

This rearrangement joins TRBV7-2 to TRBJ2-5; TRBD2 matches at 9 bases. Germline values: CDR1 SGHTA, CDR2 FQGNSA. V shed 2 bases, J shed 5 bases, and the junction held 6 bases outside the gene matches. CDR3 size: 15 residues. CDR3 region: CASSLPAGGRETQYF. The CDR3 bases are TGTGCCAGCAGCTTACCGGCGGGGGGGAGGGAGACCCAGTACTTC.

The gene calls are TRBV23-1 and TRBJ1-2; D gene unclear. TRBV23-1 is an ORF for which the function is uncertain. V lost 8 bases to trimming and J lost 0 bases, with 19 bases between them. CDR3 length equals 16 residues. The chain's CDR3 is CASGWGGSPTNYGYTF. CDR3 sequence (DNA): TGCGCCAGCGGGTGGGGAGGGTCCCCGACTAACTATGGCTACACCTTC.

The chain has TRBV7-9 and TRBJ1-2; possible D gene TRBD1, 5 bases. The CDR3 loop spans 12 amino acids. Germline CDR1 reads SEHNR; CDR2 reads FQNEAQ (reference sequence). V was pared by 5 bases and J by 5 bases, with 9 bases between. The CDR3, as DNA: TGTGCCAGCAGCCGTCGACAGTATGGCTACACCTTC. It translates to CASSRRQYGYTF.

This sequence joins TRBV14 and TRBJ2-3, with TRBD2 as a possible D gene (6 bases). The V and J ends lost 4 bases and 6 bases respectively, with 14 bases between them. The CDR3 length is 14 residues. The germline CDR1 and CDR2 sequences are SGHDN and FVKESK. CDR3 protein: CASSPGLYLDTQYF. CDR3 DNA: TGTGCCAGCAGCCCGGGACTCTACTTGGATACGCAGTATTTT.

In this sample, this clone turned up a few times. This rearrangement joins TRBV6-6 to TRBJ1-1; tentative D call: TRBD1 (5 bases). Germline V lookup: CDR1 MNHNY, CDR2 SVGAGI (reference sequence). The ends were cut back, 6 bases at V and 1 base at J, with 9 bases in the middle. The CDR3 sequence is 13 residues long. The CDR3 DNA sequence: TGTGCCAGCAGCCTAGACAGGAACACTGAAGCTTTCTTT. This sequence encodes CASSLDRNTEAFF.

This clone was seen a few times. The CDR3 DNA reads TGCGCCAGCAGCCGCCGACAGGGTGGGCCTGGCTACACCTTC. This codes for CASSRRQGGPGYTF. The V call is TRBV4-3, the J call TRBJ1-2; 7 nucleotides match TRBD1. Losses at the gene ends were 4 bases for V and 7 bases for J; bases not matched to a gene: 9. CDR1 is LGHNA and CDR2 is YSLEER in the germline V gene. This CDR3 region has 14 residues.